The 27 T cell receptor beta chains in this list originate from one sample, sequenced in a study of blood T cell repertoires in COVID-19. Some clones are missing from TCRdb's copy, which holds only in-frame ones; the method was immunoSEQ multiplex PCR. The sample consists of about 88,000 clones, 90% of them appearing once. What was sequenced was peripheral blood. The receptors derive from a man aged 55 to 70 with acute or convalescent COVID-19.

The chain combines TRBV5-1 with TRBJ2-4, with 8 nucleotides matching TRBD2. After removal of 0 bases from V and 8 bases from J, the junction contained 7 bases not matched to a gene. This CDR3 is built from 15 residues. In germline, CDR1 is SGHRS, CDR2 YFSETQ. The CDR3 DNA sequence: TGCGCCAGCAGCTTGGGACTGAGCGGGAGAGACATTCAGTACTTC. This translates into CASSLGLSGRDIQYF.

This rearrangement joins TRBV9 to TRBJ2-7; weak D call: TRBD1 (5 bases). This CDR3 spans 13 amino acids. CDR1 is SGDLS, CDR2 YYNGEE, per germline. V lost 3 bases and J lost 3, with 10 bases in between. This CDR3 is CASSGQGGYEQYF. The CDR3 DNA sequence: TGTGCCAGCAGCGGTCAGGGTGGCTACGAGCAGTACTTC. Using reference TRBV9 and TRBJ2-7 for the parts outside the CDR3, the full variable domain is DSGVTQTPKHLITATGQRVTLRCSPRSGDLSVYWYQQSLDQGLQFLIQYYNGEERAKGNILERFSAQQFPDLHSELNLSSLELGDSALYFCASSGQGGYEQYFGPGTRLTVT.

The chain recombines TRBV2 with TRBJ1-4, with TRBD1 as a possible D gene (6 bases). The CDR3 spans 15 residues. CDR1 SNHLY and CDR2 FYNNEI come from the germline V gene. V lost 3 bases and J lost 2, with 10 bases in between. The CDR3 region is CASSERGATNEKLFF. Here the CDR3 DNA reads TGTGCCAGCAGTGAGCGGGGGGCGACTAATGAAAAACTGTTTTTT.

This chain uses TRBV10-1 with TRBJ2-2, with D unclear. Looked up from germline, CDR1 is WNHNN and CDR2 is SYGVQD (reference sequence). Trimming shortened V by 0 bases and J by 6 bases, and 8 bases separated the two germline ends. The CDR3 has 14 residues. The CDR3 here is CASSESGDPGELFF. As DNA, the CDR3 is TGCGCCAGCAGTGAGTCCGGAGACCCCGGGGAGCTGTTTTTT.

The V and J genes are TRBV7-2 and TRBJ2-2; 11 bases are shared with TRBD2. The CDR3 totals 18 residues. The V gene end was trimmed by 4 bases and the J gene end by 2 bases; junction bases not matched to a gene: 9. Germline CDR1 reads SGHTA; CDR2 reads FQGNSA. CDR3 protein: CASSYNSGRAGNTGELFF. In DNA form, the CDR3 reads TGTGCCAGCAGCTATAATAGCGGGAGGGCCGGAAACACCGGGGAGCTGTTTTTT.

The rearrangement links TRBV6-5 to TRBJ2-2; D is perhaps TRBD1 (5 bases). Trimming pared 5 bases from V and 7 bases from J, leaving 11 bases between. The CDR3 has 13 residues. Germline loops: CDR1 MNHEY, CDR2 SVGAGI. CDR3 DNA sequence: TGTGCCAGCAGTAGGGGTCACGGCGGGGAGCTGTTTTTT. It yields the protein CASSRGHGGELFF.

This chain uses TRBV19 with TRBJ2-5; TRBD1 might be the D (6 bases). This CDR3 region has 14 residues. The V and J ends lost 4 bases and 5 bases respectively, with 14 bases between them. Germline CDR1 reads LNHDA; CDR2 reads SQIVND (reference sequence). CDR3 in DNA: TGTGCCAGTAGTAGTCTTGGGGGCTTGGAGACCCAGTACTTC. It specifies CASSSLGGLETQYF.

This chain links TRBV10-1 with TRBJ2-3; a weak D match, TRBD2 (5 bases). The CDR3 sequence is 15 residues long. CDR1 is WNHNN, CDR2 SYGVQD, per germline (reference sequence). Trimming removed 0 bases at V and 3 bases at J, with 10 bases between. Written as DNA, the CDR3 is TGCGCCAGCAGTGAGTCAGGGAGCGGTACAGATACGCAGTATTTT. This translates into CASSESGSGTDTQYF.

This chain links TRBV11-1 with TRBJ2-1, with a possible D match to TRBD2 (5 bases). Germline-derived CDR1 and CDR2 are SGHAT and FQDESV (reference sequence). The CDR3 runs 13 residues. V lost 4 bases to trimming and J lost 3 bases, with 7 bases between them. The CDR3 sequence: CASSSRDYNEQFF. DNA for the CDR3: TGTGCCAGCAGCTCCCGGGACTACAATGAGCAGTTCTTC.

The V call is TRBV4-1, the J call TRBJ1-4; 9 bases fit TRBD1. This CDR3 contains 15 residues. The V gene end was trimmed by 1 base and the J gene end by 7 bases; junction bases not matched to a gene: 4. Germline V gives CDR1 MGHRA, CDR2 YSYEKL. CDR3 sequence reads: CASSQAGQGTEKLFF. CDR3 DNA sequence: TGCGCCAGCAGCCAAGCCGGACAGGGGACTGAAAAACTGTTTTTT.

The chain is built from TRBV6-2 or TRBV6-3 and TRBJ1-1; 9 positions match TRBD1. From germline, CDR1 is MNHEY and CDR2 SVGEGT. The CDR3 spans 18 residues. The V gene end was trimmed by 6 bases and the J gene end by 0 bases; junction bases not matched to a gene: 14. CDR3 region: CASSRRDRVRRMNTEAFF. As DNA, the CDR3 is TGTGCCAGCAGCCGCCGGGACAGGGTTCGCCGCATGAACACTGAAGCTTTCTTT.

The chain joins TRBV19 to TRBJ1-2; no clear D. The V gene's germline CDR1 is LNHDA and CDR2 SQIVND (reference sequence). The CDR3 has 13 residues. Trimming cost V 3 bases and J 4 bases, with 9 bases left between them. Here the CDR3 DNA reads TGTGCCAGTAGTATCCTTGGCAGCTATGGCTACACCTTC. It translates to CASSILGSYGYTF.

The rearrangement links TRBV24-1 to TRBJ1-2, with 7 positions matching TRBD1. CDR1 is KGHDR, CDR2 SFDVKD, per germline. V lost 4 bases, J lost 3 bases, and 4 bases stayed unmatched. The CDR3 consists of 14 residues. The CDR3 spells CATSESGTDYGYTF. CDR3 DNA: TGTGCCACCAGTGAGTCCGGGACAGACTATGGCTACACCTTC.

V and J are TRBV18 and TRBJ2-1, with 10 nucleotides matching TRBD1. The germline CDR1 and CDR2 sequences are KGHSH and LQKENI. The CDR3 length is 12 residues. V lost 6 bases to trimming and J lost 8 bases; unmatched junction nucleotides: 1. CDR3 amino acids: CASSGQGDEQFF. For the CDR3, the DNA is TGTGCCAGCTCTGGACAGGGGGATGAGCAGTTCTTC.

DNA of the CDR3: TGTGCCAGCCGGGGTCTGAACACAGATACGCAGTATTTT. It translates to CASRGLNTDTQYF. This chain uses TRBV27 with TRBJ2-3; TRBD2 might be the D (5 bases). V lost 8 bases and J 2 bases, leaving 11 bases between the germline ends. In germline, CDR1 is MNHEY, CDR2 SMNVEV (reference sequence). CDR3 length equals 13 residues.

This chain connects TRBV7-9 to TRBJ2-1, with 7 bases aligning to TRBD1. The CDR3 has 15 residues. V lost 3 bases, J lost 8 bases, and 10 bases stayed unmatched. CDR1 is SEHNR, CDR2 FQNEAQ, per germline (reference sequence). For the CDR3, the DNA is TGTGCCAGCAGCTTGGGAGACAGGGTCATCGATGAGCAGTTCTTC. This codes for CASSLGDRVIDEQFF.

This clone has just one count. The chain recombines TRBV4-2 with TRBJ2-2, with 8 bases identical to TRBD1. CDR3 length: 14 amino acids. With 6 bases clipped from V and 7 bases from J, the junction kept 7 bases outside the gene matches. Per germline, CDR1 LGHNA and CDR2 YNFKEQ. The CDR3, as DNA: TGTGCCAGCAGACCGGACAGGGTTGGCGGGGAGCTGTTTTTT. Translating gives CASRPDRVGGELFF.

This sequence joins TRBV6-5 and TRBJ2-2; no reliable D call. V gave up 7 bases and J gave up 5 bases, with 11 bases separating them. The CDR3 totals 13 residues. CDR1 is MNHEY, CDR2 SVGAGI, per germline. CDR3 in amino acids: CASTSLQTGELFF. CDR3 coding DNA: TGTGCCAGCACTTCGCTCCAGACCGGGGAGCTGTTTTTT.

V is TRBV7-2 and J is TRBJ2-5, with D unclear. Germline V gives CDR1 SGHTA, CDR2 FQGNSA. Trimming cost V 6 bases and J 7 bases, with 12 bases left between them. The CDR3 is 12 amino acids. The CDR3 bases are TGTGCCAGCAGATCTTCGAGTGTGACCCAGTACTTC. This codes for CASRSSSVTQYF. The entire variable domain, with the rest obtained from reference TRBV7-2 and TRBJ2-5, is as follows: GAGVSQSPSNKVTEKGKDVELRCDPISGHTALYWYRQSLGQGLEFLIYFQGNSAPDKSGLPSDRFSAERTGGSVSTLTIQRTQQEDSAVYLCASRSSSVTQYFGPGTRLLVL.

The V and J genes are TRBV2 and TRBJ2-1, with D perhaps matching TRBD2 (6 bases). From germline, CDR1 is SNHLY and CDR2 FYNNEI. Trimming shortened V by 6 bases and J by 0 bases, and 9 bases separated the two germline ends. The CDR3 loop spans 14 amino acids. The CDR3 sequence is CASRSGSSYNEQFF. CDR3 coding DNA: TGTGCCAGCAGATCCGGGAGCTCCTACAATGAGCAGTTCTTC. The complete variable domain, with remaining parts taken from reference TRBV2 and TRBJ2-1, reads EPEVTQTPSHQVTQMGQEVILRCVPISNHLYFYWYRQILGQKVEFLVSFYNNEISEKSEIFDDQFSVERPDGSNFTLKIRSTKLEDSAMYFCASRSGSSYNEQFFGPGTRLTVL.

The rearrangement joins TRBV7-3 to TRBJ1-1, with D unclear. The CDR3 is 13 amino acids. The germline gives CDR1 SGHTA, CDR2 FQGTGA. V was pared by 6 bases and J by 2 bases, with 10 bases between. CDR3 bases: TGTGCCAGCAGGCGGGAGGCAAACACTGAAGCTTTCTTT. It is translated as CASRREANTEAFF.

The chain is built from TRBV5-6 and TRBJ1-1, with 8 bases identical to TRBD1. J lost 11 bases, V lost 4 bases, and 19 bases had no gene match. The CDR3 has 16 amino acids. In germline, CDR1 is SGHDT, CDR2 YYEEEE. CDR3 sequence (DNA): TGTGCCAGCAGCCCCACACTAGGACAGGGCCCCGTGGGGGCTTTCTTT. Protein sequence: CASSPTLGQGPVGAFF.

This chain uses TRBV10-3 with TRBJ2-5; the match to TRBD2 covers 9 bases. Germline V gives CDR1 ENHRY, CDR2 SYGVKD. This CDR3 is built from 15 residues. V was pared by 4 bases and J by 4 bases, with 7 bases of the junction left unmatched. The CDR3 DNA follows: TGTGCCATCAGTGCGACAGCGGGAGGTTTAGAGACCCAGTACTTC. Translation: CAISATAGGLETQYF.

The J gene is TRBJ1-2, the V gene TRBV7-2; 9 nucleotides align to TRBD1. The CDR3 runs to 14 residues. Looked up from germline, CDR1 is SGHTA and CDR2 is FQGNSA. The trim removed 1 base at V and 7 bases at J, leaving 4 bases unmatched. The CDR3 is CASSLGDRGGGYTF. DNA for the CDR3: TGTGCCAGCAGCTTAGGAGACAGGGGGGGTGGCTACACCTTC.

V gene TRBV28 combines with J gene TRBJ1-2; D unresolved. The CDR3 covers 14 residues. V lost 4 bases to trimming and J lost 2 bases, with 11 bases between them. Per germline, CDR1 MDHEN and CDR2 SYDVKM. CDR3 DNA: TGTGCCAGCAGTTCCCCCCCTGAGAACTATGGCTACACCTTC. This translates into CASSSPPENYGYTF.

The CDR3 coding sequence is TGCGCCAGCAGGGGGACTAGCGGAGAACGCACAGATACGCAGTATTTT. Its protein is CASRGTSGERTDTQYF. This rearrangement joins TRBV5-1 to TRBJ2-3; TRBD2 agrees at 11 bases. With 5 bases clipped from V and 1 base from J, the junction kept 6 bases outside the gene matches. CDR1 SGHRS and CDR2 YFSETQ come from the germline V gene. The CDR3 sequence is 16 residues long.

J is TRBJ1-1 and V is TRBV28; 7 bases agree with TRBD1. V shed 5 bases and J 4 bases; nucleotides not matched to a gene: 4. The CDR3 loop spans 13 amino acids. Germline CDR1 is MDHEN and CDR2 is SYDVKM. The CDR3 protein is CASSQPGGTEAFF. The CDR3 region has the DNA TGTGCCAGCAGTCAACCAGGGGGCACTGAAGCTTTCTTT. Variable domain in full (rest from reference TRBV28 and TRBJ1-1): DVKVTQSSRYLVKRTGEKVFLECVQDMDHENMFWYRQDPGLGLRLIYFSYDVKMKEKGDIPEGYSVSREKKERFSLILESASTNQTSMYLCASSQPGGTEAFFGQGTRLTVV.